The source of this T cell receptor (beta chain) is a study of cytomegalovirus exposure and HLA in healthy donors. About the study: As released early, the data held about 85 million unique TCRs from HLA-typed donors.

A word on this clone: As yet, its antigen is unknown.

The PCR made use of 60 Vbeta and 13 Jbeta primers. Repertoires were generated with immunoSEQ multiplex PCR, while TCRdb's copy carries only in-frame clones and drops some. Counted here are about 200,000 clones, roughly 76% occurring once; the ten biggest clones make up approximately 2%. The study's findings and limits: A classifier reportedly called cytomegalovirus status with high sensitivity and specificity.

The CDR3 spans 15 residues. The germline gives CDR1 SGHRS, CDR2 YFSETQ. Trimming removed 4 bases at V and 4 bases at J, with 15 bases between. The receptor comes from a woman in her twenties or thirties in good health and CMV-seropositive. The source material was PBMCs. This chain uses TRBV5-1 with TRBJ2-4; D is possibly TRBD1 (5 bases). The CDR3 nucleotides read TGCGCCAGCAGCCTCCCAACAGGACGAAAAAACATTCAGTACTTC. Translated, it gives CASSLPTGRKNIQYF. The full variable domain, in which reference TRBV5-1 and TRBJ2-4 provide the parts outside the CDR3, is KAGVTQTPRYLIKTRGQQVTLSCSPISGHRSVSWYQQTPGQGLQFLFEYFSETQRNKGNFPGRFSGRQFSNSRSEMNVSTLELGDSALYLCASSLPTGRKNIQYFGAGTRLSVL.